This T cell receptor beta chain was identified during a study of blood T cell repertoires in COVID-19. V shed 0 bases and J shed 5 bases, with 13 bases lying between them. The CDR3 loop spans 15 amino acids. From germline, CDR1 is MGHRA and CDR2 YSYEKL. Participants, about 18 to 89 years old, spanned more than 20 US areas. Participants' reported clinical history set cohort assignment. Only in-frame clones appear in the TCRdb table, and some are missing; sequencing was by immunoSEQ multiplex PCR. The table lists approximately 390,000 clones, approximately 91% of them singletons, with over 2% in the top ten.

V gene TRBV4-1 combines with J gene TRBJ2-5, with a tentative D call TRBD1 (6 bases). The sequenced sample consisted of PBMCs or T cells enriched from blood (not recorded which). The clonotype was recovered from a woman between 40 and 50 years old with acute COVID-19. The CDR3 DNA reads TGCGCCAGCAGCCAAGAAGGACAGCAAAGGGAGACCCAGTACTTC. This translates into CASSQEGQQRETQYF.